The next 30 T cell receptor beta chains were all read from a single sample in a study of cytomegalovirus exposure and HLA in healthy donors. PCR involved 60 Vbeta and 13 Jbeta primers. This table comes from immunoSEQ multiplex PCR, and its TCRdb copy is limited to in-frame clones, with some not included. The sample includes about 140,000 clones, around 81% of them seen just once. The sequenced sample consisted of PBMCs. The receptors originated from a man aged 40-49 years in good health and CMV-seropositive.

The chain's CDR3 is CASQPTGVSNQPQHF. The CDR3, as DNA: TGTGCCAGTCAGCCGACAGGGGTTAGCAATCAGCCCCAGCATTTT. This chain uses TRBV19 with TRBJ1-5; TRBD1 matches at 8 bases. The CDR3 consists of 15 residues. With 8 bases clipped from V and 0 bases from J, the junction kept 6 bases outside the gene matches. Looked up from germline, CDR1 is LNHDA and CDR2 is SQIVND (reference sequence).

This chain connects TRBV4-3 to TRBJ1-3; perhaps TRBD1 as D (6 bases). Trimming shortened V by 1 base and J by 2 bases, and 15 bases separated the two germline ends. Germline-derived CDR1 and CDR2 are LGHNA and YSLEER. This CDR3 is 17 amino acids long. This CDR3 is CASSQALGRGPGNTIYF. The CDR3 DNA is TGCGCCAGCAGCCAAGCCTTGGGCAGGGGCCCTGGAAACACCATATATTTT.

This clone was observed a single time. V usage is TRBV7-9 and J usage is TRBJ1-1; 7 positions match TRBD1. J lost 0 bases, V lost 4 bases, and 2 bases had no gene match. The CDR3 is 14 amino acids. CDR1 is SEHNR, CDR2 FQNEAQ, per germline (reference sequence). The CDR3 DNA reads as TGTGCCAGCAGCTGGGACAGTCTGAACACTGAAGCTTTCTTT. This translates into CASSWDSLNTEAFF.

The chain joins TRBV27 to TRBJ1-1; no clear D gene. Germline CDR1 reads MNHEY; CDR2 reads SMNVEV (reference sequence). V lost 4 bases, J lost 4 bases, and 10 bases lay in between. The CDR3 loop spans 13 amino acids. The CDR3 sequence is CASSYEGATEAFF. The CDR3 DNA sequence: TGTGCCAGCAGTTACGAGGGAGCCACTGAAGCTTTCTTT.

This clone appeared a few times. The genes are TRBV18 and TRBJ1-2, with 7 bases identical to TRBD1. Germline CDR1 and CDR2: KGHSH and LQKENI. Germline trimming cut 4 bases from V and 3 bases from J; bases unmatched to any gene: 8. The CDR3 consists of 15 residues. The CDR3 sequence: CASSQLTGADYGYTF. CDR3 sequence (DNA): TGTGCCAGCTCACAACTAACAGGGGCGGACTATGGCTACACCTTC.

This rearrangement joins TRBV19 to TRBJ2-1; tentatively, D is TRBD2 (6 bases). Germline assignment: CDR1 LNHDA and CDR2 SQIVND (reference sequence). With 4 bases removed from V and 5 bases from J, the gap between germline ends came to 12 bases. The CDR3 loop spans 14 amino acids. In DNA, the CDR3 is TGTGCCAGTAGTACCCTGACTAGTCACAATGAGCAGTTCTTC. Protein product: CASSTLTSHNEQFF.

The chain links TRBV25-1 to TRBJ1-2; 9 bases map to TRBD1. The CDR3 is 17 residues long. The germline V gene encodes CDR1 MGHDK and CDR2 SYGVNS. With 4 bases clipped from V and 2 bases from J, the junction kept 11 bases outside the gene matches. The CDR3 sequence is CASSAQSPGTGNYGYTF. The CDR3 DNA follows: TGTGCCAGCAGTGCCCAGAGTCCCGGGACAGGGAACTATGGCTACACCTTC.

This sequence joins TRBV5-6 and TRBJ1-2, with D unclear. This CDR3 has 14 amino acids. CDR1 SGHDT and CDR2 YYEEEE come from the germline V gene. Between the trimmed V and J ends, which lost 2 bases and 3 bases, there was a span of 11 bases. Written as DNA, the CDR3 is TGTGCCAGCAGCTTTATTGACGGAGACTATGGCTACACCTTC. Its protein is CASSFIDGDYGYTF.

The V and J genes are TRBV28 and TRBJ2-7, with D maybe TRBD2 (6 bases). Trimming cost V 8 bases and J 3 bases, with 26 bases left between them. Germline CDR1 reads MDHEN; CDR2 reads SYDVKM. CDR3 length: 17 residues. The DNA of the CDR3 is TGTGCCAGCTCCATCCCGGAGGGCGCATCCGTCCACTACGAGCAGTACTTC. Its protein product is CASSIPEGASVHYEQYF. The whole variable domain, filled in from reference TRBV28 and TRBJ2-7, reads DVKVTQSSRYLVKRTGEKVFLECVQDMDHENMFWYRQDPGLGLRLIYFSYDVKMKEKGDIPEGYSVSREKKERFSLILESASTNQTSMYLCASSIPEGASVHYEQYFGPGTRLTVT.

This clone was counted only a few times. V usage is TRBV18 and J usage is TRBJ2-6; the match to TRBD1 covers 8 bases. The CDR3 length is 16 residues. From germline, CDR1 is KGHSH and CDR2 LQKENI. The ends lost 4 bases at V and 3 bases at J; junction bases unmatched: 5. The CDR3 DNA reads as TGTGCCAGCTCACGTGGCAGGGGGCTTGGGGCCAACGTCCTGACTTTC. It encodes CASSRGRGLGANVLTF.

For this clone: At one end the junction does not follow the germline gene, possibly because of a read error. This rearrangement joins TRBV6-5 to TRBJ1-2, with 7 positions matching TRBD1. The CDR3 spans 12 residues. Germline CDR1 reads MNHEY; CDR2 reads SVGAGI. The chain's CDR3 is CASSSRTGGYPF. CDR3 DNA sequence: TGTGCCAGCAGTTCCAGGACAGGCGGCTACCCCTTC.

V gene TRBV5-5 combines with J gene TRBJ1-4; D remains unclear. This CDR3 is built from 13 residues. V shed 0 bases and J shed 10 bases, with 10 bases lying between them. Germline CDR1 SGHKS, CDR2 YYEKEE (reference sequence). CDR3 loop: CASSLAGVRKLFF. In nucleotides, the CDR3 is TGTGCCAGCAGCTTGGCCGGTGTTAGAAAACTGTTTTTT.

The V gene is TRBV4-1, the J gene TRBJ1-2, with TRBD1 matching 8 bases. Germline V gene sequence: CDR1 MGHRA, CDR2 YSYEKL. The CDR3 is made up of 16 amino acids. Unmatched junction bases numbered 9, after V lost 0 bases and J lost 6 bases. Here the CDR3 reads CASSQELLDRANGYTF. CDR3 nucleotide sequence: TGCGCCAGCAGCCAAGAGCTTTTGGACAGGGCAAATGGCTACACCTTC.

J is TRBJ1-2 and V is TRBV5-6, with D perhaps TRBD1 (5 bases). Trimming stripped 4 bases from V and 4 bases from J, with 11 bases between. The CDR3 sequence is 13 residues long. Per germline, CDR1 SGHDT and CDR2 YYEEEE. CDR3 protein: CASSRDSLYGYTF. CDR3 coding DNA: TGTGCCAGCAGCCGAGACAGCCTCTATGGCTACACCTTC.

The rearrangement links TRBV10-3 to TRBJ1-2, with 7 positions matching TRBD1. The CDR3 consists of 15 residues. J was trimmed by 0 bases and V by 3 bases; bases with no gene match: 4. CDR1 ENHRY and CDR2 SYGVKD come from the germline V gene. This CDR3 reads CAISDPGQPNYGYTF. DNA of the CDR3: TGTGCCATCAGTGACCCGGGACAGCCTAACTATGGCTACACCTTC.

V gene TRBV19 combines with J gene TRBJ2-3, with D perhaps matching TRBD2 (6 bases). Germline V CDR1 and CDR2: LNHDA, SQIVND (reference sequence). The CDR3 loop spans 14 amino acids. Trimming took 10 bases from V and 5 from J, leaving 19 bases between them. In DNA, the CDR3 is TGTGCCACCAAACGGAGGGGAGTAGGAGATACGCAGTATTTT. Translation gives CATKRRGVGDTQYF.

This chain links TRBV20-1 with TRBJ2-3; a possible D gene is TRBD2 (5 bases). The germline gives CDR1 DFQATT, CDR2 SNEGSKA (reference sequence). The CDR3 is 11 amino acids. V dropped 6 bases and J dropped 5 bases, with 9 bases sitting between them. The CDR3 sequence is CSASRGDTQYF. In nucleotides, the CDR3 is TGCAGTGCGAGTCGGGGAGATACGCAGTATTTT.

The CDR3 loop is CASSQDWGGIQETQYF. DNA of the CDR3: TGTGCCAGCAGCCAAGATTGGGGGGGGATTCAAGAGACCCAGTACTTC. The chain has TRBV4-2 and TRBJ2-5; 7 nucleotides line up with TRBD2. The CDR3 extends over 16 amino acids. Germline V CDR1 and CDR2: LGHNA, YNFKEQ. Losses at the gene ends were 0 bases for V and 2 bases for J; bases not matched to a gene: 6.

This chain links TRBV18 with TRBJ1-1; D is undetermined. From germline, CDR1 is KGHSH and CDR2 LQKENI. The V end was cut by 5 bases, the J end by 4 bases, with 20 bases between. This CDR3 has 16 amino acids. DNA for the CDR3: TGTGCCAGCTCATTTTTCGTGACGCCTGGGAGCACTGAAGCTTTCTTT. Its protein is CASSFFVTPGSTEAFF.

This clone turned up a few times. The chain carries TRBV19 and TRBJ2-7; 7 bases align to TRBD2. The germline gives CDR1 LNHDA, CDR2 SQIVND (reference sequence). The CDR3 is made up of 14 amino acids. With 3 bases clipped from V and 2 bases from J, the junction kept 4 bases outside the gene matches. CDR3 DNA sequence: TGTGCCAGTAGTATGACGGGGGGAACCTACGAGCAGTACTTC. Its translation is CASSMTGGTYEQYF.

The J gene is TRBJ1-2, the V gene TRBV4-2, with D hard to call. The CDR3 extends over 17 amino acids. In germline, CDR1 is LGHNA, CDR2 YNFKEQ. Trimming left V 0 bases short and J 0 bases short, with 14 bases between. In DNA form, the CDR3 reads TGTGCCAGCAGCCAAGATCTGAGGGTAGACTCTAACTATGGCTACACCTTC. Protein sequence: CASSQDLRVDSNYGYTF.

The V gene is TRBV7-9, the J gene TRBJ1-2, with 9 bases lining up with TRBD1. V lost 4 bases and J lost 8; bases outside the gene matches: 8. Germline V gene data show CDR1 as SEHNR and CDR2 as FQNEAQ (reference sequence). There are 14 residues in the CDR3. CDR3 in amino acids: CASSSWDRARGYTF. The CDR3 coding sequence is TGTGCCAGCAGCTCCTGGGACAGGGCTCGGGGCTACACCTTC. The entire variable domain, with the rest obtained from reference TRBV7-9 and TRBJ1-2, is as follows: DTGVSQNPRHKITKRGQNVTFRCDPISEHNRLYWYRQTLGQGPEFLTYFQNEAQLEKSRLLSDRFSAERPKGSFSTLEIQRTEQGDSAMYLCASSSWDRARGYTFGSGTRLTVV.

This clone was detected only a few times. This chain's CDR3 is CASSSKGGTTEAFF. The CDR3 nucleotides are TGTGCCAGCAGCTCCAAGGGGGGGACGACTGAAGCTTTCTTT. The chain employs TRBV5-4 and TRBJ1-1, with D possibly being TRBD1 (6 bases). The CDR3 is 14 amino acids. The germline CDR1 and CDR2 sequences are SGHNT and YYREEE (reference sequence). The germline V and J ends were trimmed by 3 bases and 5 bases, with 14 bases remaining between them.

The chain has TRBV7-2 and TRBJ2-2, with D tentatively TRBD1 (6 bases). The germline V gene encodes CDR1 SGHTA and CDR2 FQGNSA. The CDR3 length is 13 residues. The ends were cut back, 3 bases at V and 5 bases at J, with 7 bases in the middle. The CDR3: CASSFGQTGELFF. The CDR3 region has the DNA TGTGCCAGCAGCTTCGGACAGACCGGGGAGCTGTTTTTT.

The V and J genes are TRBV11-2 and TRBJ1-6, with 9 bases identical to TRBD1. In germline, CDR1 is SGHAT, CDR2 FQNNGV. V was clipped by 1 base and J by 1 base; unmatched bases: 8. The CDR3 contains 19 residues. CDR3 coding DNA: TGTGCCAGCAGCTTAGCCGGGACAGGGAGAGGGTCCTATAATTCACCCCTCCACTTT. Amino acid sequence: CASSLAGTGRGSYNSPLHF. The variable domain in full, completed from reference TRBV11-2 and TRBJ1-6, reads EAGVAQSPRYKIIEKRQSVAFWCNPISGHATLYWYQQILGQGPKLLIQFQNNGVVDDSQLPKDRFSAERLKGVDSTLKIQPAKLEDSAVYLCASSLAGTGRGSYNSPLHFGNGTRLTVT.

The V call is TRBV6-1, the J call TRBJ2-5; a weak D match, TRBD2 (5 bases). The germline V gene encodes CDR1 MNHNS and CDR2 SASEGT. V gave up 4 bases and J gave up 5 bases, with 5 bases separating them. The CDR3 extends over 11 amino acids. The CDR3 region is CASSGGETQYF. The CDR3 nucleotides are TGTGCCAGCAGTGGAGGGGAGACCCAGTACTTC.

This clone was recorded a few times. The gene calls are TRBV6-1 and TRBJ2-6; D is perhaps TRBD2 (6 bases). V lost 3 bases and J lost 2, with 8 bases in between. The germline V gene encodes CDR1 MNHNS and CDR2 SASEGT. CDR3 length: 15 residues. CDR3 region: CASSEGGAGANVLTF. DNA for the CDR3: TGTGCCAGCAGTGAGGGGGGAGCTGGGGCCAACGTCCTGACTTTC.

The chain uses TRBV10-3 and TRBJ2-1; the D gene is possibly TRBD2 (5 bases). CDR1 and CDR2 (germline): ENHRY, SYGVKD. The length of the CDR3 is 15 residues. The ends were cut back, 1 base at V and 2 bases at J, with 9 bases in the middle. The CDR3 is CAISELEETYNEQFF. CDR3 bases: TGTGCCATCAGTGAGTTGGAGGAAACCTACAATGAGCAGTTCTTC.

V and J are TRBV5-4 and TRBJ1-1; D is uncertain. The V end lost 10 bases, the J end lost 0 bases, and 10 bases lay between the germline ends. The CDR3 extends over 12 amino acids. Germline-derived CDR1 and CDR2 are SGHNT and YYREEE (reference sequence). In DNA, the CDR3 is TGTGCCGGTGCGGGCATGAACACTGAAGCTTTCTTT. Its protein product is CAGAGMNTEAFF.

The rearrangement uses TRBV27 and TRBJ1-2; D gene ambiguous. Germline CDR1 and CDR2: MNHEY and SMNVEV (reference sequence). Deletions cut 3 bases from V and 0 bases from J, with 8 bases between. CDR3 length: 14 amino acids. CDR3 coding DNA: TGTGCCAGCAGTTTCGCGGGTGCTAACTATGGCTACACCTTC. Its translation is CASSFAGANYGYTF.